These 29 T cell receptor beta chains originate from one sample sequenced in a study of T cell changes during pregnancy in multiple sclerosis. The data were produced by immunoSEQ multiplex PCR, yet TCRdb's version contains in-frame clones alone and is incomplete. The sample lists about 46,000 clones, roughly nine tenths occurring once. The sequencing used CD4+ T cells from peripheral blood mononuclear cells, collected in the second trimester of pregnancy. The receptors originated from a female donor in good health, enrolled as a control in a pregnancy study.

This clone has just a few counts. The J gene is TRBJ1-1, the V gene TRBV30, with D uncertain. Germline CDR1 reads GTSNPN; CDR2 reads SVGIG (reference sequence). The V end lost 4 bases, the J end lost 8 bases, and 14 bases lay between the germline ends. The CDR3 extends over 12 amino acids. The CDR3 here is CAWIKTGVEAFF. The CDR3 nucleotides are TGTGCCTGGATAAAAACCGGGGTCGAAGCTTTCTTT.

Only one count was recorded for this clone. The chain employs TRBV4-1 and TRBJ2-3; the D gene is possibly TRBD1 (6 bases). This CDR3 comprises 14 residues. Per the germline V gene, CDR1 is MGHRA and CDR2 is YSYEKL. V was clipped by 3 bases and J by 4 bases, with 11 bases between them. CDR3 sequence reads: CASSQNSGADTQYF. As DNA, the CDR3 is TGCGCCAGCAGCCAGAACTCAGGGGCAGATACGCAGTATTTT.

The gene calls are TRBV15 and TRBJ2-5, with 12 bases matching TRBD2. V was clipped by 4 bases and J by 2 bases; unmatched bases: 11. Germline V gene data show CDR1 as LNHNV and CDR2 as YYDKDF (reference sequence). The CDR3 covers 18 residues. The CDR3 region is CATSILAGGSVSQETQYF. The CDR3 nucleotides are TGTGCCACCAGCATACTAGCGGGGGGTAGCGTCTCACAAGAGACCCAGTACTTC.

The chain couples TRBV13 to TRBJ1-1; TRBD1 is a possible D gene (5 bases). V dropped 1 base and J dropped 10 bases, with 10 bases sitting between them. This CDR3 comprises 12 residues. CDR1 and CDR2 from the germline V gene are PRHDT and FYEKMQ (reference sequence). CDR3 nucleotide sequence: TGTGCCAGCAGCTTAGTTGGGCAGGGAGCTTTCTTT. This codes for CASSLVGQGAFF.

The chain is built from TRBV19 and TRBJ2-2; 9 bases match TRBD1. CDR1 LNHDA and CDR2 SQIVND come from the germline V gene (reference sequence). The CDR3 runs to 16 residues. The V segment lost 5 bases and the J segment 0 bases; nucleotides outside the gene matches: 4. The CDR3 DNA reads TGTGCCAGTAGTCCAGGACAGGGGCCGAACACCGGGGAGCTGTTTTTT. Protein product: CASSPGQGPNTGELFF.

The chain couples TRBV19 to TRBJ1-2; a possible D gene is TRBD1 (5 bases). The CDR3 is 14 residues long. Germline V gives CDR1 LNHDA, CDR2 SQIVND (reference sequence). The V and J ends lost 1 base and 7 bases respectively, with 13 bases between them. CDR3 DNA sequence: TGTGCCAGTAGTATAGGGGCGGGGCCCCGTGGCTACACCTTC. Its translation: CASSIGAGPRGYTF. The full variable domain, completed using reference TRBV19 and TRBJ1-2, is DGGITQSPKYLFRKEGQNVTLSCEQNLNHDAMYWYRQDPGQGLRLIYYSQIVNDFQKGDIAEGYSVSREKKESFPLTVTSAQKNPTAFYLCASSIGAGPRGYTFGSGTRLTVV.

The chain couples TRBV7-9 to TRBJ1-4; D not resolved. The CDR3 spans 13 residues. Germline V gene sequence: CDR1 SEHNR, CDR2 FQNEAQ (reference sequence). V lost 3 bases, J lost 8 bases, and 10 bases lay in between. This CDR3 is CASSFLIGEKLFF. For the CDR3, the DNA is TGTGCCAGCAGCTTTCTAATCGGGGAAAAACTGTTTTTT.

The chain uses TRBV30 and TRBJ1-6, with D possibly matching TRBD1 (6 bases). The CDR3 is made up of 13 amino acids. With 5 bases removed from V and 8 bases from J, the gap between germline ends came to 13 bases. The germline V gene encodes CDR1 GTSNPN and CDR2 SVGIG (reference sequence). Here the CDR3 reads CAWHRVRDSPLHF. The CDR3 DNA is TGTGCCTGGCACAGGGTTCGTGATTCACCCCTCCACTTT.

The chain recombines TRBV15 with TRBJ2-7, with 7 positions matching TRBD2. The V gene's germline CDR1 is LNHNV and CDR2 YYDKDF (reference sequence). Losses at the gene ends were 4 bases for V and 3 bases for J; bases not matched to a gene: 9. This CDR3 is built from 15 residues. The DNA of the CDR3 is TGTGCCACCAGCAACCTCGGGCTAGCGGACTACGAGCAGTACTTC. Amino acid sequence: CATSNLGLADYEQYF.

This sequence joins TRBV30 and TRBJ1-5; the D is unclear. Trimming stripped 2 bases from V and 0 bases from J, with 14 bases between. This CDR3 has 16 amino acids. Germline values: CDR1 GTSNPN, CDR2 SVGIG (reference sequence). CDR3 sequence (DNA): TGTGCCTGGAGTTCTTCACAGAGACATAGCAATCAGCCCCAGCATTTT. This encodes CAWSSSQRHSNQPQHF.

This rearrangement joins TRBV7-8 to TRBJ2-7; 9 bases are a match to TRBD1. CDR3 size: 17 residues. The V segment lost 5 bases and the J segment 3 bases; nucleotides outside the gene matches: 14. CDR1 SGHVS and CDR2 FQNEAQ come from the germline V gene. The CDR3 loop reads CASSLRTGGGKNYEQYF. The CDR3 DNA reads as TGTGCCAGCAGCCTAAGAACAGGGGGCGGAAAGAACTACGAGCAGTACTTC.

The chain recombines TRBV11-3 with TRBJ2-2; D might be TRBD2 (6 bases). Germline loops: CDR1 SGHNT, CDR2 YENEEA. Trimming took 1 base from V and 2 from J, leaving 11 bases between them. The CDR3 loop spans 16 amino acids. CDR3 DNA sequence: TGTGCCAGCAGCTTAGGTGGAGGGGAAAACACCGGGGAGCTGTTTTTT. It encodes CASSLGGGENTGELFF.

The chain couples TRBV5-1 to TRBJ2-1; TRBD2 matches 9 bases. The CDR3 consists of 16 residues. Germline V lookup: CDR1 SGHRS, CDR2 YFSETQ. Trimming at V came to 3 bases and at J to 9 bases, leaving 13 bases not matched to a gene. CDR3 bases: TGCGCCAGCAGCTCCCGTAGCGGGGGTAACAGGGGTGAGCAGTTCTTC. This gives the protein CASSSRSGGNRGEQFF.

V usage is TRBV18 and J usage is TRBJ1-2; D is uncertain. V was pared by 2 bases and J by 4 bases, with 11 bases between. The length of the CDR3 is 14 residues. CDR1 is KGHSH, CDR2 LQKENI, per germline. The CDR3 reads CASSPIRDRYGYTF. In nucleotides, the CDR3 is TGTGCCAGCTCACCAATCCGGGATCGCTATGGCTACACCTTC.

The chain combines TRBV2 with TRBJ1-1, with TRBD1 matching 7 bases. Germline lookup yields CDR1 SNHLY and CDR2 FYNNEI. This CDR3 comprises 14 residues. V lost 6 bases, J lost 1 base, and 5 bases stayed unmatched. The CDR3 bases are TGTGCCAGCAGCCGGGACAGAACGAACACTGAAGCTTTCTTT. As protein: CASSRDRTNTEAFF. Full variable domain (rest looked up from reference TRBV2 and TRBJ1-1): EPEVTQTPSHQVTQMGQEVILRCVPISNHLYFYWYRQILGQKVEFLVSFYNNEISEKSEIFDDQFSVERPDGSNFTLKIRSTKLEDSAMYFCASSRDRTNTEAFFGQGTRLTVV.

V gene TRBV5-6 combines with J gene TRBJ1-1; D perhaps matches TRBD1 (6 bases). Germline values: CDR1 SGHDT, CDR2 YYEEEE. The CDR3 has 13 residues. V lost 4 bases and J 2 bases, leaving 9 bases between the germline ends. CDR3 coding DNA: TGTGCCAGCAGCACAGGGTATAACACTGAAGCTTTCTTT. Its protein is CASSTGYNTEAFF.

V gene TRBV6-1 combines with J gene TRBJ2-7; D might be TRBD2 (5 bases). Trimming pared 2 bases from V and 4 bases from J, leaving 15 bases between. Germline CDR1 reads MNHNS; CDR2 reads SASEGT. The CDR3 loop spans 15 amino acids. CDR3 sequence: CASSEIGGEGYEQYF. Written as DNA, the CDR3 is TGTGCCAGCAGTGAAATTGGAGGTGAAGGATACGAGCAGTACTTC.

This rearrangement joins TRBV6-1 to TRBJ1-1; D perhaps matches TRBD1 (5 bases). The germline V and J ends were trimmed by 5 bases and 7 bases, with 11 bases remaining between them. Germline CDR1 reads MNHNS; CDR2 reads SASEGT. The CDR3 has 12 residues. In nucleotides, the CDR3 is TGTGCCAGCAGTAGAGGGACTCTTGAAGCTTTCTTT. Translation: CASSRGTLEAFF.

This chain links TRBV27 with TRBJ2-1; 9 positions match TRBD1. This CDR3 is built from 15 residues. The V gene end was trimmed by 4 bases and the J gene end by 6 bases; junction bases not matched to a gene: 7. The V gene's germline CDR1 is MNHEY and CDR2 SMNVEV (reference sequence). CDR3 coding DNA: TGTGCCAGCAGTTCATACGGGACAGGGCCCAATGAGCAGTTCTTC. The encoded protein is CASSSYGTGPNEQFF.

The V and J genes are TRBV19 and TRBJ2-6; TRBD2 might be the D (5 bases). CDR1 is LNHDA, CDR2 SQIVND, per germline (reference sequence). The CDR3 length is 17 residues. The germline V and J ends were trimmed by 3 bases and 3 bases, with 15 bases remaining between them. The CDR3 loop is CASSIEGTAIGANVLTF. The CDR3 nucleotides are TGTGCCAGTAGTATCGAGGGAACAGCGATTGGGGCCAACGTCCTGACTTTC.

As regards this clone: At one of its ends the junction is not consistent with the germline gene, which may arise from a read error. The sample has other DNA sequences that encode this CDR3 too. This rearrangement joins TRBV9 to TRBJ2-1; D is ambiguous. The CDR3 extends over 15 amino acids. CDR1 SGDLS and CDR2 YYNGEE come from the germline V gene. The CDR3 sequence is CASSVADNSYNEQFF. The CDR3 DNA sequence: TGCGCCAGCAGCGTAGCAGACAATTCCTACAATGAGCAGTTCTTC.

This clone was observed a handful of times. CDR3 DNA sequence: TGTGCCAGCAGTCTAGAGGTTAATGAAAAACTGTTTTTT. Its translation is CASSLEVNEKLFF. The chain is built from TRBV6-4 and TRBJ1-4; unclear D gene. V was shortened by 5 bases and J by 4 bases, with 8 bases between the two germline ends. Germline CDR1 and CDR2: MRHNA and SNTAGT. The CDR3 has 13 residues.

The genes are TRBV5-1 and TRBJ1-5; TRBD1 matches at 8 bases. J was trimmed by 8 bases and V by 4 bases; bases with no gene match: 8. The CDR3 is made up of 14 amino acids. Germline lookup yields CDR1 SGHRS and CDR2 YFSETQ. The CDR3 DNA reads as TGCGCCAGCAGCAAAGGACAGGGAGGTGAGCCCCAGCATTTT. It is translated as CASSKGQGGEPQHF.

V usage is TRBV18 and J usage is TRBJ2-7; D remains unclear. Trimming took 1 base from V and 4 from J, leaving 11 bases between them. The germline V gene has CDR1 KGHSH and CDR2 LQKENI. This CDR3 has 14 residues. The CDR3 reads CASSPLPPQYEQYF. CDR3 sequence (DNA): TGTGCCAGCTCACCACTCCCCCCACAATACGAGCAGTACTTC.

The chain carries TRBV30 and TRBJ2-1; D possibly corresponds to TRBD1 (5 bases). The CDR3 is made up of 14 amino acids. V was shortened by 7 bases and J by 5 bases, with 18 bases between the two germline ends. Germline V lookup: CDR1 GTSNPN, CDR2 SVGIG (reference sequence). The CDR3 DNA reads TGTGCCTCAAAGGGGCAGGTTGAAAACAATGAGCAGTTCTTC. Its translation is CASKGQVENNEQFF. Variable domain in full (rest from reference TRBV30 and TRBJ2-1): SQTIHQWPATLVQPVGSPLSLECTVEGTSNPNLYWYRQAAGRGLQLLFYSVGIGQISSEVPQNLSASRPQDRQFILSSKKLLLSDSGFYLCASKGQVENNEQFFGPGTRLTVL.

In DNA, the CDR3 is TGTGCTAGTGGTTTGCCCCAAGGGGCCCAGCATTTT. It specifies CASGLPQGAQHF. This chain links TRBV12-5 with TRBJ1-5; a weak D match, TRBD1 (5 bases). The CDR3 totals 12 residues. Germline loops: CDR1 LGHNT, CDR2 FRNRAP. V was cut by 2 bases and J by 11 bases, with 10 bases left in between.

The sample holds a few counts of this clone. The V call is TRBV7-2, the J call TRBJ2-1; maybe TRBD1 (6 bases). The CDR3 is 16 residues long. Germline-derived CDR1 and CDR2 are SGHTA and FQGNSA. The V end was cut by 5 bases, the J end by 6 bases, with 20 bases between. The CDR3: CASSPRDRRSVNEQFF. As DNA, the CDR3 is TGTGCCAGCAGCCCCCGTGACAGGAGATCGGTCAATGAGCAGTTCTTC.

The rearrangement uses TRBV7-9 and TRBJ1-4; 7 nucleotides align to TRBD1. This CDR3 region has 14 residues. The germline CDR1 and CDR2 sequences are SEHNR and FQNEAQ (reference sequence). J lost 8 bases, V lost 5 bases, and 8 bases had no gene match. The chain's CDR3 is CASSLTGTGEKLFF. The CDR3 DNA reads TGTGCCAGCAGCCTGACAGGGACCGGCGAAAAACTGTTTTTT. Full variable domain (outside the CDR3, taken from reference TRBV7-9 and TRBJ1-4): DTGVSQNPRHKITKRGQNVTFRCDPISEHNRLYWYRQTLGQGPEFLTYFQNEAQLEKSRLLSDRFSAERPKGSFSTLEIQRTEQGDSAMYLCASSLTGTGEKLFFGSGTQLSVL.

The rearrangement links TRBV9 to TRBJ2-5, with 8 bases matching TRBD2. V shed 4 bases, J shed 0 bases, and the junction held 8 bases outside the gene matches. This CDR3 region has 16 residues. The germline V gene has CDR1 SGDLS and CDR2 YYNGEE. The CDR3 is CASSPRGGGNQETQYF. In DNA, the CDR3 is TGTGCCAGCAGCCCCAGAGGCGGGGGGAACCAAGAGACCCAGTACTTC.